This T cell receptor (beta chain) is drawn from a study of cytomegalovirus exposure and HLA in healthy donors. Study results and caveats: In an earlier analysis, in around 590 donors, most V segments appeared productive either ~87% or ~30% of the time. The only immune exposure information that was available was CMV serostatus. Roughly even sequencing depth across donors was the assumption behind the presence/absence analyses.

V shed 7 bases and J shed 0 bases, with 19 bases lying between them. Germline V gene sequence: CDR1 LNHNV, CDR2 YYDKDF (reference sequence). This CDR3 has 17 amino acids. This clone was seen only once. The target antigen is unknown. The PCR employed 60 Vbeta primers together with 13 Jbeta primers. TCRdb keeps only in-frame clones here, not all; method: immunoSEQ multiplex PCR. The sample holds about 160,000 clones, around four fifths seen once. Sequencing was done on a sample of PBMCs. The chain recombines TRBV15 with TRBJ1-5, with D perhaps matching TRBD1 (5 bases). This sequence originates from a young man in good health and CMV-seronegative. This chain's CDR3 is CATNTEWGGLSNQPQHF. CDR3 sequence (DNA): TGTGCCACCAATACCGAGTGGGGGGGACTTAGCAATCAGCCCCAGCATTTT.